This is a list of T cell receptor beta chains from one sample in a study of response to subunit inactivated influenza vaccine. Via MiXCR, TCRdb re-called the RT-PCR reads, giving one row per CDR3 protein. The data show over 800,000 distinct CDR3 sequences, with 21% seen just once and roughly 10% held by the top ten. The sample in question was PBMCs from blood, obtained 4 to 6 days after vaccination. Receptors originate from a man aged 45-60 years who received an inactivated influenza vaccine. CDR3s include the opening cysteine and the closing phenylalanine or tryptophan. The D gene is left open where the match is weak. Rows may omit the clone size; those that give it use once, few, many or a size class.

CDR3nt,CDR3aa,d_gene,j_gene,abundance,v_gene
TGTGCCAGCAGTTTTGCGCGGGAGGTTGATACGCAGTATTTT,CASSFAREVDTQYF,TRBD2,TRBJ2-3,-,TRBV28
TGTGCCAGCAGCCAAGGGGTGGACCCCTCTGGGGCCAACGTCCTGACTTTC,CASSQGVDPSGANVLTF,-,TRBJ2-6,many,TRBV4-2
TGTGCCAGCAGCAAGCCCACGGGACAGGGAAGGGAGACCCAGTACTTC,CASSKPTGQGRETQYF,-,TRBJ2-5,-,TRBV21-1
TGCGCCAGCAGCCGGGCGGCGGGGAATGTAGATACGCAGTATTTT,CASSRAAGNVDTQYF,-,TRBJ2-3,-,TRBV4-3
TGTGCCATCAGTGAGGGGGCCATCCTACCCTACGAGCAGTACTTC,CAISEGAILPYEQYF,-,TRBJ2-7,few,TRBV10-3
TGTGCCAGCAGCCGTTTGTCCGGGGGTCTAGAGACCCAGTACTTC,CASSRLSGGLETQYF,-,TRBJ2-5,-,TRBV7-2
TGCGCCAGCAGCTTCGATGGGACAGGGGACGGCTACACCTTC,CASSFDGTGDGYTF,TRBD1,TRBJ1-2,-,TRBV5-1
TGCAGTGCTAGTAGGTTTAACGGCTTCCCAGATACGCAGTATTTT,CSASRFNGFPDTQYF,-,TRBJ2-3,few,TRBV20-1
TGTGCCACCAGCAGAGAGGGGTGGCACACTGAAGCTTTCTTT,CATSREGWHTEAFF,-,TRBJ1-1,-,TRBV15
TGTGCCAGCAGCCAAACGGGACTAGCGGGGGAAAATGAGCAGTTCTTC,CASSQTGLAGENEQFF,TRBD2,TRBJ2-1,-,TRBV4-2
TGTGCCAGCAGGGACCCCCGGGATACGCAGTATTTT,CASRDPRDTQYF,-,TRBJ2-3,few,TRBV28
TGCAGTGCTAGATCAGAGGGGGGACCCTACGAGCAGTACTTC,CSARSEGGPYEQYF,-,TRBJ2-7,few,TRBV20-1
TGTGCCAGCTCACCACCCGACAGGGCGTCTCAGCCCCAGCATTTT,CASSPPDRASQPQHF,TRBD1,TRBJ1-5,-,TRBV18
TGTGCCACCAGCAGAGATGCAGGGGGTTGGCATGAGCAGTTCTTC,CATSRDAGGWHEQFF,TRBD1,TRBJ2-1,few,TRBV15
TGTGCCAGCAGACAAGGTCGTCAGGGTCAAGCTTTCTTT,CASRQGRQGQAFF,-,TRBJ1-1,-,TRBV3-1
TGTGCCAGCAGCACCCGGGCAGGCCCCTACGAGCAGTACTTC,CASSTRAGPYEQYF,-,TRBJ2-7,-,TRBV11-2
TGTGCCAGCATTTACTCACCGGGGCTAGCGGAAGAGACCCAGTACTTC,CASIYSPGLAEETQYF,TRBD2,TRBJ2-5,-,TRBV6-5
TGTGCCACCAGTGAACCGGACAGGGCTAAGGGAGCTTTCTTT,CATSEPDRAKGAFF,TRBD1,TRBJ1-1,few,TRBV24-1
TGCAGCGTTGGTGGCCAGAACGAGCAGTACTTC,CSVGGQNEQYF,-,TRBJ2-7,-,TRBV29-1
TGCGCCAGCAGCTTGTCCCACCGGGGATCTCAAGAGACCCAGTACTTC,CASSLSHRGSQETQYF,-,TRBJ2-5,-,TRBV5-1
TGTGCCAGCAGCAACCGGGACTGGGTCTCCTACGAGCAGTACTTC,CASSNRDWVSYEQYF,-,TRBJ2-7,-,TRBV9
TGTGCCACCAGCAGGTTCGGGGGCCGGTACAATGAGCAGTTCTTC,CATSRFGGRYNEQFF,-,TRBJ2-1,-,TRBV15
TGTGCCAGCAGCCGGGGGCGGACGTATACGCAGTATTTT,CASSRGRTYTQYF,-,TRBJ2-3,few,TRBV12-3/TRBV12-4
TGTGCCAGCAGGGGACAGAACTATGGCTACACCTTC,CASRGQNYGYTF,TRBD1,TRBJ1-2,few,TRBV7-2
TGCAGTGCTAGAGAGGCTAGCGGGAGGACCTACGAGCAGTACTTC,CSAREASGRTYEQYF,TRBD2,TRBJ2-7,few,TRBV20-1